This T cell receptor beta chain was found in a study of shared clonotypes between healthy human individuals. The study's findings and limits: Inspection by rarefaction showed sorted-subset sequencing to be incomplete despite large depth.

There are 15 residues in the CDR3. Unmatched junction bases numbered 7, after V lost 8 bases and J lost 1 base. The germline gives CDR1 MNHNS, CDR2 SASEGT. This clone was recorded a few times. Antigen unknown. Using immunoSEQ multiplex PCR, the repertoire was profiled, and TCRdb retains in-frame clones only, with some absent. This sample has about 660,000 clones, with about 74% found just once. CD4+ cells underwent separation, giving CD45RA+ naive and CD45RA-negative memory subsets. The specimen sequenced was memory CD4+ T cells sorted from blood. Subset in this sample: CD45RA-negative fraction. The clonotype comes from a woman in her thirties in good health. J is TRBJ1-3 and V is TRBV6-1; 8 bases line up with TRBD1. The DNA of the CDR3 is TGTGCCAGCCGGACAGGGTGGAATTCTGGAAACACCATATATTTT. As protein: CASRTGWNSGNTIYF.